This entry concerns a single T cell receptor (beta chain). Extracted RNA was reverse transcribed into cDNA, the sequencing template. Sequencing was performed with immunoSEQ multiplex PCR; in TCRdb, only in-frame clones are kept and a portion is missing. Of 95,000 to 150,000 clones in the sample, approximately 60% were seen once. The sample belongs to a study of CD8+ T cells in alopecia areata. The sample's treatment: oral pan-JAK inhibitor, 5-10 mg twice daily. Trimming took 5 bases from V and 8 from J, leaving 12 bases between them. There are 12 residues in the CDR3. In germline, CDR1 is SQVTM, CDR2 ANQGSEA.

The sample was CD4+ T cells sorted from blood, taken at week 4, from a patient treated with tofacitinib. The clonotype comes from a human donor with alopecia areata. The rearrangement uses TRBV29-1 and TRBJ1-4; D is perhaps TRBD1 (5 bases). CDR3 region: CSVNQGGEKLFF. In DNA, the CDR3 is TGCAGCGTTAACCAGGGTGGGGAAAAACTGTTTTTT.